The rows below give T cell receptor beta chains drawn from one sample of a study of T-cell reconstitution after alpha-beta-depleted transplantation in children. From the PCR reads, TCRdb called clonotypes with MiXCR, one entry per CDR3 protein. The sample consists of about 70,000 distinct CDR3 sequences, approximately 11% of them appearing once. The sequencing here drew on PBMCs, taken before TCRalphabeta/CD19-depleted stem cell transplant. The receptors shown here come from a boy aged 5-17 years with acute myeloid leukemia, due to receive a stem cell transplant. Both conserved end residues are part of each CDR3. D genes are given only for firm matches. Clone size is stated in some rows and not others, as once, few, many or a class when expanded.

size: many; V: TRBV3-1; D: NA; J: TRBJ2-4; CDR3: CASSLTGPPKNIQYF; DNA: TGTGCCAGCAGCCTTACAGGGCCACCCAAAAACATTCAGTACTTC
size: few; V: TRBV18; D: TRBD2; J: TRBJ2-1; CDR3: CASSPPGLAVAQFF; DNA: TGTGCCAGCTCACCACCGGGACTAGCGGTGGCGCAGTTCTTC
size: many; V: TRBV10-3; D: TRBD1; J: TRBJ2-3; CDR3: CAISRDRGTDTQYF; DNA: TGTGCCATCAGCCGGGACAGGGGCACAGATACGCAGTATTTT
size: NA; V: TRBV5-1; D: NA; J: TRBJ2-2; CDR3: CASSNSGMNTGELFF; DNA: TGCGCCAGCAGCAATAGCGGTATGAACACCGGGGAGCTGTTTTTT
size: NA; V: TRBV20-1; D: NA; J: TRBJ2-7; CDR3: CSAAKDSIYEQYF; DNA: TGCAGTGCTGCCAAGGACAGCATCTACGAGCAGTACTTC
size: NA; V: TRBV3-1; D: TRBD2; J: TRBJ2-3; CDR3: CASSPPGLRTQYF; DNA: TGTGCCAGCAGCCCCCCGGGACTACGTACGCAGTATTTT
size: many; V: TRBV9; D: NA; J: TRBJ2-1; CDR3: CASSVEGARDNEQFF; DNA: TGTGCCAGCAGCGTCGAAGGAGCACGAGACAATGAGCAGTTCTTC
size: NA; V: TRBV6-1; D: TRBD1; J: TRBJ2-1; CDR3: CASSTTGRNEQFF; DNA: TGTGCCAGCAGTACGACAGGGCGCAATGAGCAGTTCTTC
size: many; V: TRBV12-3/TRBV12-4; D: NA; J: TRBJ1-5; CDR3: CASSHRWGRDSNQPQHF; DNA: TGTGCCAGCAGCCATCGGTGGGGTAGGGATAGCAATCAGCCCCAGCATTTT
size: many; V: TRBV29-1; D: NA; J: TRBJ2-2; CDR3: CSVAPTMVGGELFF; DNA: TGCAGCGTGGCCCCAACTATGGTTGGCGGGGAGCTGTTTTTT
size: many; V: TRBV7-2; D: TRBD1; J: TRBJ2-6; CDR3: CASSLLGTGFSGANVLTF; DNA: TGTGCCAGCAGCTTATTGGGGACAGGTTTCTCTGGGGCCAACGTCCTGACTTTC
size: many; V: TRBV2; D: NA; J: TRBJ1-5; CDR3: CASSGHGNQPQHF; DNA: TGTGCCAGCAGTGGACACGGGAATCAGCCCCAGCATTTT
size: NA; V: TRBV11-2; D: NA; J: TRBJ1-5; CDR3: CASSFRDSNQPQHF; DNA: TGTGCCAGCAGCTTCAGGGATAGCAATCAGCCCCAGCATTTT
size: many; V: TRBV28; D: NA; J: TRBJ2-5; CDR3: CASQGKETQYF; DNA: TGTGCCAGCCAGGGAAAAGAGACCCAGTACTTC
size: many; V: TRBV7-2; D: TRBD2; J: TRBJ2-3; CDR3: CASSLGLAADTQYF; DNA: TGTGCCAGCAGCCTAGGACTAGCGGCAGATACGCAGTATTTT
size: NA; V: TRBV4-2; D: NA; J: TRBJ2-2; CDR3: CASSSPAELTGELFF; DNA: TGTGCCAGCAGTTCGCCTGCGGAACTCACCGGGGAGCTGTTTTTT
size: many; V: TRBV9; D: NA; J: TRBJ2-3; CDR3: CASSVDPSADTQYF; DNA: TGTGCCAGCAGCGTAGATCCTAGCGCAGATACGCAGTATTTT
size: many; V: TRBV5-1; D: NA; J: TRBJ1-1; CDR3: CASSIQGQGMNTEAFF; DNA: TGCGCCAGCAGCATACAGGGCCAGGGGATGAACACTGAAGCTTTCTTT
size: many; V: TRBV3-1; D: NA; J: TRBJ1-1; CDR3: CASSQESGMAFF; DNA: TGTGCCAGCAGCCAAGAGTCCGGAATGGCTTTCTTT
size: many; V: TRBV12-3/TRBV12-4; D: NA; J: TRBJ2-7; CDR3: CASSPPTGIYYEQYF; DNA: TGTGCCAGCAGCCCCCCAACAGGGATTTATTACGAGCAGTACTTC
size: many; V: TRBV6-5; D: TRBD1; J: TRBJ1-3; CDR3: CASSYEQGDGNTIYF; DNA: TGTGCCAGCAGTTACGAGCAGGGGGATGGAAACACCATATATTTT
size: many; V: TRBV6-5; D: TRBD1; J: TRBJ1-3; CDR3: CASSYRQGYTIYF; DNA: TGTGCCAGCAGTTACCGACAGGGATACACCATATATTTT
size: many; V: TRBV29-1; D: TRBD1; J: TRBJ1-6; CDR3: CSVALTGDNSPLHF; DNA: TGCAGCGTTGCCCTCACAGGGGACAATTCACCCCTCCACTTT
size: many; V: TRBV6-5; D: TRBD2; J: TRBJ2-1; CDR3: CASKERGGNEQFF; DNA: TGTGCCAGCAAGGAGCGGGGGGGCAATGAGCAGTTCTTC
size: many; V: TRBV12-3/TRBV12-4; D: TRBD1; J: TRBJ1-4; CDR3: CASNSRDRGSTNEKLFF; DNA: TGTGCCAGCAACTCCCGGGACAGGGGGTCAACTAATGAAAAACTGTTTTTT
size: many; V: TRBV20-1; D: TRBD2; J: TRBJ2-3; CDR3: CSAPTWTGGPGSTDTQYF; DNA: TGCAGTGCTCCTACCTGGACGGGAGGGCCAGGAAGCACAGATACGCAGTATTTT
size: many; V: TRBV29-1; D: NA; J: TRBJ1-5; CDR3: CSVGAGVGNQPQHF; DNA: TGCAGCGTGGGGGCAGGGGTGGGCAATCAGCCCCAGCATTTT
size: many; V: TRBV27; D: TRBD2; J: TRBJ2-1; CDR3: CASSLSLAGVNEQFF; DNA: TGTGCCAGCAGTTTATCCCTAGCGGGGGTGAATGAGCAGTTCTTC
size: many; V: TRBV2; D: NA; J: TRBJ2-2; CDR3: CASSEVEKGGLLITGELFF; DNA: TGTGCCAGCAGTGAAGTAGAGAAGGGGGGACTCCTCATCACCGGGGAGCTGTTTTTT
size: many; V: TRBV18; D: NA; J: TRBJ2-6; CDR3: CASSQGEVSGANVLTF; DNA: TGTGCCAGCTCACAGGGAGAAGTCTCTGGGGCCAACGTCCTGACTTTC
size: many; V: TRBV6-5; D: NA; J: TRBJ2-3; CDR3: CASRRHLSTDTQYF; DNA: TGTGCCAGCAGACGACACTTATCCACAGATACGCAGTATTTT
size: many; V: TRBV18; D: TRBD2; J: TRBJ2-5; CDR3: CASSQERERWETQYF; DNA: TGTGCCAGCTCACAGGAGCGGGAGAGATGGGAGACCCAGTACTTC
size: many; V: TRBV11-1; D: NA; J: TRBJ2-7; CDR3: CASSSDRSYEQYF; DNA: TGTGCCAGCAGCTCAGACAGGAGCTACGAGCAGTACTTC
size: NA; V: TRBV12-3/TRBV12-4; D: TRBD2; J: TRBJ2-1; CDR3: CASSSPGLAGGRGQFF; DNA: TGTGCCAGCAGTTCCCCGGGACTAGCGGGGGGGCGGGGGCAGTTCTTC
size: NA; V: TRBV28; D: NA; J: TRBJ2-6; CDR3: CASSLPTGANVLTF; DNA: TGTGCCAGCAGTCTACCTACTGGGGCCAACGTCCTGACTTTC